Listed here are 3 T cell receptor beta chains from one sample, sequenced in a study of cytomegalovirus exposure and HLA in healthy donors. TCRdb keeps only in-frame clones here, not all; method: immunoSEQ multiplex PCR. This table holds 200,000 or so clones, 80% to 90% found once. The sample consisted of PBMCs. The receptors were sampled from a woman in her twenties or thirties in good health and CMV-seropositive.

This clone came up a few times. The chain carries TRBV6-5 and TRBJ1-1; a weak D match, TRBD1 (6 bases). The V end was cut by 6 bases, the J end by 7 bases, with 21 bases between. The CDR3 has 15 amino acids. Germline loops: CDR1 MNHEY, CDR2 SVGAGI. DNA for the CDR3: TGTGCCAGCAGGGGCCGGGGGGCGGCGGGCGGTGAAGCTTTCTTT. It encodes CASRGRGAAGGEAFF.

V is TRBV5-1 and J is TRBJ2-1, with D possibly being TRBD2 (6 bases). V shed 4 bases and J shed 5 bases, with 16 bases lying between them. The CDR3 spans 15 residues. The germline gives CDR1 SGHRS, CDR2 YFSETQ. Here the CDR3 DNA reads TGCGCCAGCAGCCCCGGGGTCGGGAGAAACAATGAGCAGTTCTTC. Encoded protein: CASSPGVGRNNEQFF.

This clone appeared once. The chain joins TRBV10-3 to TRBJ2-3, with 12 positions matching TRBD2. The CDR3 has 16 amino acids. J lost 4 bases, V lost 4 bases, and 6 bases had no gene match. Looked up from germline, CDR1 is ENHRY and CDR2 is SYGVKD. The CDR3 protein is CAISGTSGKIADTQYF. CDR3 nucleotides: TGTGCCATCAGTGGGACTAGCGGGAAGATCGCAGATACGCAGTATTTT.